What follows describes a single T cell receptor beta chain. No antigen is known for it. Other nucleotide sequences in the sample specify the same CDR3. The sample originates from a study of shared clonotypes between healthy human individuals. Replicate sorted-subset PCRs were loaded with approximately 200 ng DNA, 29,000 or so T cell genomes. The authors' processing: Filtering differed since immunoSEQ provided only junctions, with no quality scores. Profiling relied on immunoSEQ multiplex PCR, and the TCRdb table lists in-frame clones only, not all of them. Clone size and the V and J calls come from that table; the DNA yielded D and trimming. Of 2.5 million or so clones listed, more than 90% were seen once; the top ten hold 0.11% to 0.15%. Deletions cut 0 bases from V and 2 bases from J, with 4 bases between. The CDR3 loop spans 13 amino acids. From germline, CDR1 is SGHRS and CDR2 YFSETQ. Study findings and constraints: Having only a few donors restricted how much genetic and exposure-history diversity was captured.

Sequencing input: naive CD4+ T cells sorted from blood. Specified subset: CD45RA+ positively selected. This TCR derives from a man between 18 and 29 years old in good health. This sequence joins TRBV5-1 and TRBJ2-3, with unresolved D. CDR3 amino acids: CASSLAPTDTQYF. CDR3 DNA sequence: TGCGCCAGCAGCTTGGCTCCCACAGATACGCAGTATTTT. The full variable domain, in which reference TRBV5-1 and TRBJ2-3 provide the parts outside the CDR3, is KAGVTQTPRYLIKTRGQQVTLSCSPISGHRSVSWYQQTPGQGLQFLFEYFSETQRNKGNFPGRFSGRQFSNSRSEMNVSTLELGDSALYLCASSLAPTDTQYFGPGTRLTVL.